This record covers a single TCR beta chain. Trimming took off 5 bases at V and 4 bases at J, with 14 bases between the two ends. The CDR3 consists of 13 residues. Per the germline V gene, CDR1 is SQVTM and CDR2 is ANQGSEA. Clones were read by immunoSEQ multiplex PCR, and TCRdb kept only the in-frame ones, dropping some. Seen here are some 100,000 clones, around 84% observed once, and the top ten hold around 1.1%. These data come from a study of OX40 agonist ivuxolimab in advanced cancers. Study at large: Ivuxolimab, which is an agonistic anti-OX40 (CD134) antibody, was administered to the patients. Three individuals attained partial responses, comprising one hepatocellular carcinoma case and two cutaneous melanoma cases.

It was autoimmune disease history or systemic immunosuppression that excluded patients. The sequence came from an adult with an advanced solid tumor such as melanoma, head and neck, liver or kidney cancer. This sample comprised CD4+ or CD8+ T cells sorted from blood, obtained in a trial of the OX40 agonist ivuxolimab. The chain couples TRBV29-1 to TRBJ1-2, with D perhaps matching TRBD1 (5 bases). The CDR3 coding sequence is TGCAGCGTTTCCCTGACAGCAACCTATGGCTACACCTTC. Residues: CSVSLTATYGYTF.